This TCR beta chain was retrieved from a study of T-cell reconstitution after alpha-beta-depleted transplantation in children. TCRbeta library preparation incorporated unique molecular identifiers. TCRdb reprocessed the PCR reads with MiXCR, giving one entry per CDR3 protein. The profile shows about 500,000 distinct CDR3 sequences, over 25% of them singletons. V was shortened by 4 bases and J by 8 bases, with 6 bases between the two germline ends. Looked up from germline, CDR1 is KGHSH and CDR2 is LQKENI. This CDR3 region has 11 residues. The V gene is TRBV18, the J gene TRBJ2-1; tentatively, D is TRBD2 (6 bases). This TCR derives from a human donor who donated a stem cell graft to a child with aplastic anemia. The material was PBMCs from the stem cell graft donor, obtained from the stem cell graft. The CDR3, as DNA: TGTGCCAGCTCACGGGAGGATGAGCAGTTCTTC. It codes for CASSREDEQFF.